Listed below are T cell receptor beta chains from one sample, sequenced in a study of blood T cell repertoires in COVID-19. Libraries were prepared by immunoSEQ multiplex PCR; TCRdb keeps only in-frame clonotypes and omits some of them. The sample records 470,000 or so clones, around 89% being singletons. Sequencing input: peripheral blood. The receptor set was obtained from a woman under 40 with acute or convalescent COVID-19. CDR3s include the opening cysteine and the closing phenylalanine or tryptophan. Fields, in order: clone size, V gene, D gene, J gene, CDR3 protein, CDR3 DNA. D genes are given only for firm matches. Clone size is not always given. Where it is, it says once, few, many or a class for expanded clones.

.	TRBV5-4	TRBD2	TRBJ2-7	CASSSTSGAYEQYF	TGTGCCAGCAGCTCGACTAGCGGGGCCTACGAGCAGTACTTC
.	TRBV2	TRBD1	TRBJ2-7	CASKQGPRYEQYF	TGTGCCAGCAAACAGGGGCCAAGGTACGAGCAGTACTTC
.	TRBV6-5	TRBD1	TRBJ1-4	CASRPGQGNEKLFF	TGTGCCAGCAGGCCGGGACAGGGTAATGAAAAACTGTTTTTT
.	TRBV5-6	.	TRBJ2-2	CASSLGPGEGTGELFF	TGTGCCAGCAGCTTGGGTCCAGGGGAAGGGACCGGGGAGCTGTTTTTT
once	TRBV7-6	TRBD2	TRBJ2-2	CASSLNSGGTGELFF	TGTGCCAGCAGCTTGAATAGCGGGGGAACCGGGGAGCTGTTTTTT
.	TRBV19	TRBD1	TRBJ1-2	CASSTTGTGALNYGYTF	TGTGCCAGTAGTACGACCGGGACAGGGGCCCTCAACTATGGCTACACCTTC
.	TRBV24-1	.	TRBJ2-2	CATSDLRTNTGELFF	TGTGCCACCAGTGATTTGAGGACAAACACCGGGGAGCTGTTTTTT
.	TRBV19	.	TRBJ1-2	CASGIQRGYGYTF	TGTGCCAGCGGGATACAGCGAGGCTATGGCTACACCTTC
few	TRBV7-9	TRBD2	TRBJ2-7	CASSSSERGGIYEQYF	TGTGCCAGCAGCTCCTCCGAGCGGGGGGGCATCTACGAGCAGTACTTC
.	TRBV6-4	.	TRBJ2-1	CASSDSRRTRNEQFF	TGTGCCAGCAGTGACTCTAGAAGGACACGTAATGAGCAGTTCTTC
.	TRBV2	TRBD2	TRBJ2-7	CASRMSGGQRYEQYF	TGTGCCAGCAGGATGTCGGGGGGGCAAAGATACGAGCAGTACTTC
.	TRBV7-9	.	TRBJ1-5	CASSFGGDYSNQPQHF	TGTGCCAGCAGCTTCGGCGGGGATTATAGCAATCAGCCCCAGCATTTT
.	TRBV4-1	TRBD2	TRBJ2-3	CASSQGPRGGAADTQYF	TGCGCCAGCAGCCAAGGGCCCCGCGGGGGGGCCGCAGATACGCAGTATTTT
.	TRBV28	TRBD1	TRBJ1-3	CASWGMTGTGSLQSGNTIYF	TGTGCCAGCTGGGGGATGACCGGGACAGGCTCCCTTCAGTCTGGAAACACCATATATTTT
.	TRBV24-1	TRBD1	TRBJ1-6	CATSESRGPLHF	TGTGCCACCAGTGAATCCAGGGGGCCCCTCCACTTT
.	TRBV7-2	TRBD1	TRBJ1-4	CASSPRGGSLKLFF	TGTGCCAGCAGCCCACGAGGGGGCTCTCTAAAACTGTTTTTT
few	TRBV4-1	.	TRBJ1-2	CASSQDGTDYGYTF	TGCGCCAGCAGCCAAGATGGTACAGACTATGGCTACACCTTC
.	TRBV7-9	TRBD2	TRBJ2-2	CASSLEVRLASTGELFF	TGTGCCAGCAGCTTAGAAGTTCGACTAGCGAGCACCGGGGAGCTGTTTTTT
.	TRBV12-3/TRBV12-4	.	TRBJ1-1	CASSTENTEAFF	TGTGCCAGCAGTACAGAGAACACTGAAGCTTTCTTT
.	TRBV9	.	TRBJ1-1	CASSVGSEPITAFF	TGTGCCAGCAGCGTAGGTTCAGAACCGATCACCGCTTTCTTT
once	TRBV4-2	TRBD2	TRBJ2-7	CASSPGLAGTQSYEQYF	TGTGCCAGCAGCCCCGGACTAGCGGGGACCCAATCCTACGAGCAGTACTTC
.	TRBV13	TRBD1	TRBJ2-7	CASSQGTGGEQYF	TGTGCCAGCAGCCAAGGGACAGGGGGCGAGCAGTACTTC